This T cell receptor beta chain is from a study of post-analysis software for immune sequencing data. Study summary: The disease courses spanned relapsing-remitting, secondary progressive and progressive-relapsing forms of multiple sclerosis. Broader study findings: Samples prepared in the same batch strongly co-clustered by F measure. Relative to controls, patients with multiple sclerosis showed significantly lower normalized Chao1 diversity. Controls had lower frequencies than patients of 4 or 5 TRBV segments, which included TRBV5-6, TRBV5-1 and TRBV20-1.

The TCR beta cDNA libraries carried unique molecular identifiers. The authors obtained some 500,000 cDNA molecules from around 0.96 to 9.9 million T cells. TCRdb reprocessed the PCR reads with MiXCR, giving one entry per CDR3 protein. Here the sample spans about 210,000 distinct CDR3 sequences, approximately 30% being singletons. This clonotype showed up just a few times. The antigen is undetermined. Germline V gives CDR1 KGHSH, CDR2 LQKENI. The CDR3 has 16 amino acids. V dropped 3 bases and J dropped 3; count of bases not matched to a gene: 3. The specimen sequenced was blood. V gene TRBV18 combines with J gene TRBJ2-1, with 12 nucleotides matching TRBD2. This clonotype originated in a girl between 2 and 17 years old with multiple sclerosis. The CDR3 here is CASSPATSGGYNEQFF. For the CDR3, the DNA is TGTGCCAGCTCACCGGCGACTAGCGGGGGCTACAATGAGCAGTTCTTC.